The sample holds many counts of the clone carrying this T cell receptor (beta chain). Researchers took RNA transcripts and amplified the TCR beta CDR3 regions from them. In the first-round RT-PCR of the TCR CDR3, the HTBI primer set was used. TCRdb independently ran MiXCR on the multiplex PCR reads; one entry per CDR3 protein. This sample yields roughly 99,000 distinct CDR3 sequences, of which about 15% are seen a single time; 35% to 45% belongs to the top ten. These data belong to a study of T cells in Graves' hyperthyroidism and ophthalmopathy. Per the germline V gene, CDR1 is KGHDR and CDR2 is SFDVKD. Trimming cost V 9 bases and J 1 base, with 17 bases left between them. This CDR3 contains 15 residues.

Sequencing was done on a sample of blood. This sequence joins TRBV24-1 and TRBJ1-1, with D perhaps matching TRBD1 (5 bases). The clonotype originates from a woman between 45 and 60 years old with Graves' hyperthyroidism. The CDR3 reads CATFGWGSQNTEAFF. CDR3 DNA: TGTGCCACCTTCGGGTGGGGGTCACAGAACACTGAAGCTTTCTTT.